This is a list of T cell receptor beta chains from one sample in a study of T cells in Graves' hyperthyroidism and ophthalmopathy. Each CDR3 protein gets one entry after TCRdb re-called the multiplex PCR reads with MiXCR. The sample carries around 300,000 distinct CDR3 sequences, approximately 14% recorded once. The sample taken for sequencing was blood. Receptors were obtained from a woman aged 40-49 years with Graves' ophthalmopathy. Both conserved end residues are part of each CDR3. A D gene is named only where the DNA matches it firmly. Clone size is given for some rows only: seen once, a few or many times, or a class if the clone is expanded.

CASSPQPNQPQHF TGTGCCAGCTCACCACAGCCAAATCAGCCCCAGCATTTT many TRBJ1-5 . TRBV18
CSARAGVYEQYF TGCAGTGCTAGAGCCGGGGTTTACGAGCAGTACTTC many TRBJ2-7 . TRBV20-1
CASGIGQGISADTQYF TGTGCCAGCGGGATCGGACAGGGCATTTCGGCAGATACGCAGTATTTT many TRBJ2-3 TRBD1 TRBV6-2/TRBV6-3
CASSQFSGGDTQYF TGTGCCAGCAGCCAATTTTCGGGCGGAGATACGCAGTATTTT . TRBJ2-3 . TRBV3-1
CSAGHTQGGSADTQYF TGCAGTGCTGGACATACCCAGGGGGGCAGCGCAGATACGCAGTATTTT . TRBJ2-3 . TRBV20-1
CASSQPGLAGDGELFF TGTGCCAGCAGCCAACCGGGACTAGCGGGGGACGGGGAGCTGTTTTTT . TRBJ2-2 TRBD2 TRBV3-1
CASRSGPYSPLHF TGTGCCAGCCGATCCGGGCCTTATTCACCCCTCCACTTT many TRBJ1-6 . TRBV12-3/TRBV12-4
CASSPGKFEAFF TGTGCCAGCAGCCCCGGTAAGTTTGAAGCTTTCTTT once TRBJ1-1 . TRBV7-9
CASSYSWGYNEQFF TGTGCCAGCAGTTACTCTTGGGGGTACAATGAGCAGTTCTTC few TRBJ2-1 . TRBV6-5
CSAREFGTAFYNEQFF TGCAGTGCTAGAGAATTTGGGACAGCCTTCTACAATGAGCAGTTCTTC many TRBJ2-1 TRBD1 TRBV20-1
CSARDLRAYEQYF TGCAGTGCTAGAGATCTCAGGGCCTACGAGCAGTACTTC . TRBJ2-7 . TRBV20-1
CSASRRDEQYF TGCAGTGCTAGTCGGCGGGACGAGCAGTACTTC many TRBJ2-7 . TRBV20-1
CASSSGQGSEYF TGTGCCAGCAGTTCGGGACAGGGGTCCGAGTACTTC many TRBJ2-5 TRBD1 TRBV6-1